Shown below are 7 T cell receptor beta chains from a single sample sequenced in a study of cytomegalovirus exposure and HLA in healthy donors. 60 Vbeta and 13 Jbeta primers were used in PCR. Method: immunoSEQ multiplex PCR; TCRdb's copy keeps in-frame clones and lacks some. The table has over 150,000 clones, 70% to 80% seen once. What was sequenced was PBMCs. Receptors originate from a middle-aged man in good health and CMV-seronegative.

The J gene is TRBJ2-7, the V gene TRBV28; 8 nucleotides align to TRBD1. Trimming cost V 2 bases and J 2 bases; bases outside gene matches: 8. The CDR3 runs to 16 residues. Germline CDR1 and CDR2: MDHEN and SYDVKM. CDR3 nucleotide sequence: TGTGCCAGCAGTTTAGGGGCCCTGGACAGGGCCTACGAGCAGTACTTC. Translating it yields CASSLGALDRAYEQYF.

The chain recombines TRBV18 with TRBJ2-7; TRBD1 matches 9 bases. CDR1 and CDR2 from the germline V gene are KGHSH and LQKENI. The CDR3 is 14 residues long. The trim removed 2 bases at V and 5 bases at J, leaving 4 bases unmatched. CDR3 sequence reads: CASSPTGGNDEQYF. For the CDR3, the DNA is TGTGCCAGCTCACCAACAGGGGGCAACGACGAGCAGTACTTC. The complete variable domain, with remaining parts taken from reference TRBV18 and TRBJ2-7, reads NAGVMQNPRHLVRRRGQEARLRCSPMKGHSHVYWYRQLPEEGLKFMVYLQKENIIDESGMPKERFSAEFPKEGPSILRIQQVVRGDSAAYFCASSPTGGNDEQYFGPGTRLTVT.

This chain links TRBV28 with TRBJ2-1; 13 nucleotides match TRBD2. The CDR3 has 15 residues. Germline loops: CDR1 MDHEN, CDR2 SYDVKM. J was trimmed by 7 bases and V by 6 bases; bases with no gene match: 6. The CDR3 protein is CASSRTSGSTNEQFF. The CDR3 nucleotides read TGTGCCAGCAGCCGGACTAGCGGGAGTACTAATGAGCAGTTCTTC.

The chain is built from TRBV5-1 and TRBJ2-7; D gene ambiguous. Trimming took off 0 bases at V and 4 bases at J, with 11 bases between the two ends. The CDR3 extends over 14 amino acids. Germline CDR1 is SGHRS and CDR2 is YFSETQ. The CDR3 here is CASSLAIEKYEQYF. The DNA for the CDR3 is TGCGCCAGCAGCTTGGCCATAGAGAAGTACGAGCAGTACTTC.

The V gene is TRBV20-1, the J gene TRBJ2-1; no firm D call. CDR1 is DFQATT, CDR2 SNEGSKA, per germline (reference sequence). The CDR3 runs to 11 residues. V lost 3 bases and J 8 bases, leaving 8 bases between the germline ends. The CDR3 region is CSASFLYEQFF. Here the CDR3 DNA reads TGCAGTGCTAGTTTCCTCTATGAGCAGTTCTTC.

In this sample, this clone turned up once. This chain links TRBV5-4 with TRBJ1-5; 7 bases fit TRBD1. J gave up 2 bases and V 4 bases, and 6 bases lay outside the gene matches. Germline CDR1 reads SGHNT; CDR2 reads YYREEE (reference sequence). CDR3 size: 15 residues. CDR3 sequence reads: CASSPQGGGNQPQHF. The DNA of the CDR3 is TGTGCCAGCAGCCCGCAGGGGGGAGGCAATCAGCCCCAGCATTTT.

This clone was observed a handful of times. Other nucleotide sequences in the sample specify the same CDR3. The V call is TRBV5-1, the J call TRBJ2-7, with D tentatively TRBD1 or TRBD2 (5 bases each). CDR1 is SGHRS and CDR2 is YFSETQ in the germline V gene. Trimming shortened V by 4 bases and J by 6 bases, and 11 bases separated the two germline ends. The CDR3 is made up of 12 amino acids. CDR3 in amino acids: CASSLGRGEQYF. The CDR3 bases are TGCGCCAGCAGCCTGGGACGCGGCGAGCAGTACTTC.